This T cell receptor beta chain was recorded in a study of blood T cell repertoires in COVID-19. Study summary: The analysed material was cDNA or gDNA that came from T cells, B-cell-depleted T cells, or PBMCs.

Germline CDR1 KGHSH, CDR2 LQKENI. The CDR3 runs 14 residues. Trimming stripped 7 bases from V and 1 base from J, with 13 bases between. The data were produced by immunoSEQ multiplex PCR, yet TCRdb's version contains in-frame clones alone and is incomplete. Found here are about 99,000 clones, around 82% of them singletons; the top ten hold 4.8%. The TCR was taken from a man aged 60 to 69 with acute or convalescent COVID-19. This chain uses TRBV18 with TRBJ2-5; the D is unclear. The sequenced sample was peripheral blood. Here the CDR3 reads CASCQDSLQETQYF. CDR3 sequence (DNA): TGTGCCAGCTGTCAAGATAGTCTCCAAGAGACCCAGTACTTC.